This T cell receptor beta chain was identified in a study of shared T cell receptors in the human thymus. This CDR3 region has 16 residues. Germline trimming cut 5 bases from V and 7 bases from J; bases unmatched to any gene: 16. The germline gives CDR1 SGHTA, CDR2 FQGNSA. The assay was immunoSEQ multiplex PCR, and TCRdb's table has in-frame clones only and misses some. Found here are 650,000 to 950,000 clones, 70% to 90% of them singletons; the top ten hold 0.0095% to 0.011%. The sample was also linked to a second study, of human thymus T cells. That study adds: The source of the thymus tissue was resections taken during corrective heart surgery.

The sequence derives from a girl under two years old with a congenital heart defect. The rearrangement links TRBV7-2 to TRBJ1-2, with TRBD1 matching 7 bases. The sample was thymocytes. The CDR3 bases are TGTGCCAGCAGCCCTAGGGGGCATGATGAATCGTTTGGCTACACCTTC. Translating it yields CASSPRGHDESFGYTF. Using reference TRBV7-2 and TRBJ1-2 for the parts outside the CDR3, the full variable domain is GAGVSQSPSNKVTEKGKDVELRCDPISGHTALYWYRQSLGQGLEFLIYFQGNSAPDKSGLPSDRFSAERTGGSVSTLTIQRTQQEDSAVYLCASSPRGHDESFGYTFGSGTRLTVV.